Listed below are T cell receptor beta chains from one sample, sequenced in a study of T cells of healthy individuals. Each CDR3 protein is one row after TCRdb ran MiXCR on the 5' RACE reads. The data show 60,000 to 75,000 distinct CDR3 sequences, 15% to 20% seen once. Receptors were obtained from a human donor in good health. The CDR3 runs from the conserved cysteine through the conserved F or W. The D gene is left open where the match is weak. Some rows have no size entry. The others give once, few or many, or a class for an expanded clone.

V: TRBV18; J: TRBJ1-6; size: few; D: .; DNA: TGTGCCAGCTCACCACCGGCCCTAGGCGGGGGGTATTATAATTCACCCCTCCACTTT; CDR3: CASSPPALGGGYYNSPLHF
V: TRBV19; J: TRBJ1-4; size: many; D: .; DNA: TGTGCCAGTAAAGGGGCAGGGTATAATGAAAAACTGTTTTTT; CDR3: CASKGAGYNEKLFF
V: TRBV4-1; J: TRBJ1-6; size: many; D: .; DNA: TGCGCCAGCAGTGAAGGGGGGAGCTCCTATAATTCACCCCTCCACTTT; CDR3: CASSEGGSSYNSPLHF
V: TRBV4-1; J: TRBJ2-7; size: few; D: TRBD2; DNA: TGCGCCAGCAGCCAATATCAGGGACTACATTCCTACGAGCAGTACTTC; CDR3: CASSQYQGLHSYEQYF
V: TRBV28; J: TRBJ1-4; size: many; D: .; DNA: TGTGCCAGCATCGAAGACACCTACGCAACTAATGAAAAACTGTTTTTT; CDR3: CASIEDTYATNEKLFF
V: TRBV7-6; J: TRBJ1-3; size: many; D: .; DNA: TGTGCTATACGTGGACAGCCTGATAACACCATATATTTT; CDR3: CAIRGQPDNTIYF
V: TRBV5-1; J: TRBJ1-6; size: few; D: .; DNA: TGCGCCAGCAGCTTACAGCTAAATAATTCACCCCTCCACTTT; CDR3: CASSLQLNNSPLHF
V: TRBV24-1; J: TRBJ2-3; size: many; D: .; DNA: TGTGCCATCCGCCTCCAGCGAACTAGCACAGATACGCAGTATTTT; CDR3: CAIRLQRTSTDTQYF
V: TRBV5-1; J: TRBJ2-3; size: .; D: .; DNA: TGCGCCAGCAGCTTCACCACAGGCGTCACAGATACGCAGTATTTT; CDR3: CASSFTTGVTDTQYF
V: TRBV3-1; J: TRBJ1-4; size: few; D: .; DNA: TGTGCCAGCAGCCAAGGAACAGGGCGGAATGAAAAACTGTTTTTT; CDR3: CASSQGTGRNEKLFF
V: TRBV20-1; J: TRBJ1-5; size: many; D: .; DNA: TGCAGTGTGGGCAGGGGAGGGCAGCCCCAGCATTTT; CDR3: CSVGRGGQPQHF
V: TRBV7-2; J: TRBJ2-1; size: many; D: TRBD2; DNA: TGTGCCAGCAGCCGGACTAGTCCCTACAATGAGCAGTTCTTC; CDR3: CASSRTSPYNEQFF
V: TRBV9; J: TRBJ1-5; size: many; D: .; DNA: TGTGCCAGCAGCGCGGGGAATAGCAATCAGCCCCAGCATTTT; CDR3: CASSAGNSNQPQHF
V: TRBV20-1; J: TRBJ2-7; size: few; D: TRBD2; DNA: TGCAGTGCTAGTTCTAGCGGGAGATACGAGCAGTACTTC; CDR3: CSASSSGRYEQYF
V: TRBV19; J: TRBJ2-5; size: .; D: .; DNA: TGTGCCAGTAGTCCCGTCGAGGGCGGAGAGACCCAGTACTTC; CDR3: CASSPVEGGETQYF
V: TRBV10-3; J: TRBJ2-7; size: few; D: TRBD2; DNA: TGTGCCATCAGTGAGTCTGGCGGGAGGTTAGAAGAGCAGTACTTC; CDR3: CAISESGGRLEEQYF
V: TRBV18; J: TRBJ1-1; size: few; D: .; DNA: TGTGCCAGCTCAGGGGCCCCGGCCTTCGAAGCTTTCTTT; CDR3: CASSGAPAFEAFF
V: TRBV20-1; J: TRBJ2-5; size: few; D: TRBD1; DNA: TGCAGTGCTAGAGGAGGGACAGGGGTCCAAGAGACCCAGTACTTC; CDR3: CSARGGTGVQETQYF
V: TRBV30; J: TRBJ1-4; size: .; D: .; DNA: TGTGCCTGGAGTGTGGGAGGAAATGAAAAACTGTTTTTT; CDR3: CAWSVGGNEKLFF
V: TRBV6-2/TRBV6-3; J: TRBJ2-3; size: .; D: TRBD2; DNA: TGTGCCAGCACCCGGACTAGCGGGCGCCGGGATACGCAGTATTTT; CDR3: CASTRTSGRRDTQYF
V: TRBV6-4; J: TRBJ2-2; size: .; D: .; DNA: TGTGCCAGCAGTGAAGACAACACCGGGGAGCTGTTTTTT; CDR3: CASSEDNTGELFF
V: TRBV6-2/TRBV6-3; J: TRBJ2-2; size: .; D: .; DNA: TGTGCCAGCAGGTTTAGTGGCACCGGGGAGCTGTTTTTT; CDR3: CASRFSGTGELFF
V: TRBV5-6; J: TRBJ2-7; size: few; D: .; DNA: TGTGCCAGCAGCTGGGGAGCGGTGGGAGTGTACTACGAGCAGTACTTC; CDR3: CASSWGAVGVYYEQYF
V: TRBV6-6; J: TRBJ2-2; size: .; D: TRBD2; DNA: TGTGCCAGCAGAAAGTCCGGGACTAGCGGCTGGAACGGGGAGCTGTTTTTT; CDR3: CASRKSGTSGWNGELFF
V: TRBV20-1; J: TRBJ1-1; size: many; D: TRBD1; DNA: TGCAGTGCTAGAACAGGGGCCAACACTGAAGCTTTCTTT; CDR3: CSARTGANTEAFF
V: TRBV20-1; J: TRBJ1-4; size: medium-sized; D: TRBD1; DNA: TGCAGTGCCCAGGGACAGGGCCATGAAAAACTGTTTTTT; CDR3: CSAQGQGHEKLFF
V: TRBV9; J: TRBJ2-7; size: few; D: TRBD2; DNA: TGTGCCAGCAGCGTAGGGGGGGGGACCGAATCAGGGCAGTACTTC; CDR3: CASSVGGGTESGQYF
V: TRBV28; J: TRBJ1-2; size: .; D: .; DNA: TGTGCCAGCCTCCCACCCCAGGGCCGGCCTAACTATGGCTACACCTTC; CDR3: CASLPPQGRPNYGYTF
V: TRBV20-1; J: TRBJ1-1; size: .; D: .; DNA: TGCAGTGCTAGAGATCTGGGAAACACTGAAGCTTTCTTT; CDR3: CSARDLGNTEAFF
V: TRBV28; J: TRBJ1-5; size: many; D: TRBD1; DNA: TGTGCCAGCAGTCCCCCCCTGGGACAGGGGCAGCCCCAGCATTTT; CDR3: CASSPPLGQGQPQHF
V: TRBV15; J: TRBJ1-1; size: many; D: .; DNA: TGTGCCTCCCAACTAGGGGGAAGGACTGAAGCTTTCTTT; CDR3: CASQLGGRTEAFF
V: TRBV27; J: TRBJ1-2; size: many; D: TRBD1; DNA: TGTGCCAGCAGTAGCCAGGACAGGCACTTCTATGGCTACACCTTC; CDR3: CASSSQDRHFYGYTF
V: TRBV11-2; J: TRBJ1-6; size: .; D: .; DNA: TGTGCCAGCAGCTTAGATGACAGGAGGGATAATTCACCCCTCCACTTT; CDR3: CASSLDDRRDNSPLHF
V: TRBV18; J: TRBJ2-1; size: many; D: .; DNA: TGTGCCAGCTCACCCCAGGGAACGCACAATGAGCAGTTCTTC; CDR3: CASSPQGTHNEQFF
V: TRBV12-3/TRBV12-4; J: TRBJ2-7; size: few; D: .; DNA: TGTGCCAGCAGTTTTGCCCCCGGTGAGTGGCCCTACGAGCAGTACTTC; CDR3: CASSFAPGEWPYEQYF
V: TRBV20-1; J: TRBJ2-6; size: .; D: .; DNA: TGCAGTGCTAGAGTAGCCAACGTCCTGACTTTC; CDR3: CSARVANVLTF
V: TRBV18; J: TRBJ2-1; size: many; D: TRBD2; DNA: TGTGCCAGCTCACCCACTAGCGGGGGGGCCGGTCGTAATGAGCAGTTCTTC; CDR3: CASSPTSGGAGRNEQFF
V: TRBV29-1; J: TRBJ2-2; size: many; D: .; DNA: TGCAGCGTTCGTGAACTCACCGGGGAGCTGTTTTTT; CDR3: CSVRELTGELFF
V: TRBV10-3; J: TRBJ2-7; size: many; D: .; DNA: TGTGCCCTCGGCAAGGGGCCCATGTCTTACGAGCAGTACTTC; CDR3: CALGKGPMSYEQYF
V: TRBV12-3/TRBV12-4; J: TRBJ2-5; size: many; D: .; DNA: TGTGCCAGCAGTCCGACTACCCAAGAGACCCAGTACTTC; CDR3: CASSPTTQETQYF